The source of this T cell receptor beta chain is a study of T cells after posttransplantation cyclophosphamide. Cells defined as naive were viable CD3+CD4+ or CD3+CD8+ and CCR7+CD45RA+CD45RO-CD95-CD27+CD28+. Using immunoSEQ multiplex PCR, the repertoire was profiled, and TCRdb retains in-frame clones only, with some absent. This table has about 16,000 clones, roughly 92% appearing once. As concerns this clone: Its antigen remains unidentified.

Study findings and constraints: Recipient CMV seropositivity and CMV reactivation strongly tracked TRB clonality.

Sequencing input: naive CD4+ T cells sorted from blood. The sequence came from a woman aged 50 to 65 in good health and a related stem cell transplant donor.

The DNA for the CDR3 is TGTGCCAGCAGACGGACAGGGGCAGATACGCAGTATTTT. It encodes CASRRTGADTQYF. The chain carries TRBV6-4 and TRBJ2-3; 9 bases agree with TRBD1. Losses at the gene ends were 6 bases for V and 4 bases for J; bases not matched to a gene: 2. The CDR3 runs 13 residues. In germline, CDR1 is MRHNA, CDR2 SNTAGT.